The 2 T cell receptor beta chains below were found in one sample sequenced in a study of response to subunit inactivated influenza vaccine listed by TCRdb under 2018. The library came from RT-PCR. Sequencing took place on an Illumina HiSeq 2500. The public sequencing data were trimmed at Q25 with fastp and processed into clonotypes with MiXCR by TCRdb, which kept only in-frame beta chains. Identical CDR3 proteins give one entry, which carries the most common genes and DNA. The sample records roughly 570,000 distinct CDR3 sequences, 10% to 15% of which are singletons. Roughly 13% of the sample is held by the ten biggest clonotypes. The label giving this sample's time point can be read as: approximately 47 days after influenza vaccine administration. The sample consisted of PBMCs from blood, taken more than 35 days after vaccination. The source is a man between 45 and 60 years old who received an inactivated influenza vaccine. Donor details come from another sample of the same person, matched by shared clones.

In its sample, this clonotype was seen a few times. The CDR3 DNA sequence: TGTGCCATCAGTGAGTCGTTGAGGGGGCCGGGAGAGACCCAGTACTTC. It is translated as CAISESLRGPGETQYF. V usage is TRBV10-3 and J usage is TRBJ2-5, with 7 nucleotides matching TRBD1. The J segment lost 4 bases and the V segment lost 0 bases, leaving 8 bases of the junction unmatched. Germline V gives CDR1 ENHRY, CDR2 SYGVKD. The CDR3 runs 16 residues.

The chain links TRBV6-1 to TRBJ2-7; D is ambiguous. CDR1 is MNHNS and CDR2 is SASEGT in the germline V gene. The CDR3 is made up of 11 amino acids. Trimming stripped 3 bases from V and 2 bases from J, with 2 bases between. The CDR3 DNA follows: TGTGCCAGCAGTGATCCCTACGAGCAGTACTTC. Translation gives CASSDPYEQYF.